These 20 T cell receptor beta chains originate from one sample sequenced in a study of cytomegalovirus exposure and HLA in healthy donors. The method was immunoSEQ multiplex PCR; TCRdb's version includes in-frame clones alone and lacks a portion of them. The sample contains 100,000 to 150,000 clones, around 95% of which appear only once. Sample: PBMCs. The receptor set was obtained from a man aged 18 to 29 in good health and CMV-seronegative.

The chain has TRBV9 and TRBJ2-1, with a weak D call TRBD2 (5 bases). The V end lost 0 bases, the J end lost 3 bases, and 13 bases lay between the germline ends. The CDR3 extends over 16 amino acids. Germline loops: CDR1 SGDLS, CDR2 YYNGEE. The CDR3 DNA reads as TGTGCCAGCAGCGTAGAGGGTAGCGCCTTCTACAATGAGCAGTTCTTC. It specifies CASSVEGSAFYNEQFF.

The chain uses TRBV11-2 and TRBJ1-3, with D hard to call. Trimming shortened V by 2 bases and J by 7 bases, and 9 bases separated the two germline ends. This CDR3 region has 13 residues. The germline CDR1 and CDR2 sequences are SGHAT and FQNNGV. The CDR3: CASSLWVGNTIYF. For the CDR3, the DNA is TGTGCCAGCAGCTTATGGGTCGGGAACACCATATATTTT.

This sequence joins TRBV5-6 and TRBJ1-5; 7 bases match TRBD1. This CDR3 comprises 16 residues. Looked up from germline, CDR1 is SGHDT and CDR2 is YYEEEE. The V gene end was trimmed by 4 bases and the J gene end by 7 bases; junction bases not matched to a gene: 14. CDR3: CASSASGGVDLQPQHF. For the CDR3, the DNA is TGTGCCAGCAGCGCGTCAGGGGGAGTTGATTTACAGCCCCAGCATTTT.

The rearrangement links TRBV11-2 to TRBJ2-7; tentatively, D is TRBD2 (6 bases). This CDR3 spans 15 amino acids. Trimming left V 1 base short and J 1 base short, with 11 bases between. CDR1 is SGHAT, CDR2 FQNNGV, per germline. CDR3 bases: TGTGCCAGCAGCTTAGGGACTACATATTCCTACGAGCAGTACTTC. It is translated as CASSLGTTYSYEQYF.

This sequence joins TRBV4-1 and TRBJ2-1; 7 nucleotides align to TRBD2. There are 15 residues in the CDR3. Germline V lookup: CDR1 MGHRA, CDR2 YSYEKL. V shed 1 base, J shed 4 bases, and the junction held 4 bases outside the gene matches. The CDR3 bases are TGCGCCAGCAGCCAAGCGGGGGGACCATACAATGAGCAGTTCTTC. Translating it yields CASSQAGGPYNEQFF.

This chain uses TRBV5-6 with TRBJ1-2; the match to TRBD1 covers 9 bases. Germline loops: CDR1 SGHDT, CDR2 YYEEEE. The CDR3 runs 16 residues. V shed 4 bases, J shed 2 bases, and the junction held 9 bases outside the gene matches. This chain's CDR3 is CASSAPGQGRNYGYTF. Written as DNA, the CDR3 is TGTGCCAGCAGCGCTCCGGGACAGGGAAGGAACTATGGCTACACCTTC.

The gene calls are TRBV6-1 and TRBJ1-4; 8 bases fit TRBD1. The CDR3 contains 16 residues. V lost 3 bases, J lost 2 bases, and 5 bases stayed unmatched. Germline-derived CDR1 and CDR2 are MNHNS and SASEGT. The CDR3 bases are TGTGCCAGCAGTGACAGGGGGCGGTTGACTAATGAAAAACTGTTTTTT. Translation gives CASSDRGRLTNEKLFF.

This chain joins TRBV28 and TRBJ1-5; D is uncertain. Germline V gene data show CDR1 as MDHEN and CDR2 as SYDVKM. The CDR3 consists of 12 residues. The V and J ends lost 6 bases and 7 bases respectively, with 10 bases between them. The CDR3 is CASRTTRQPQHF. DNA of the CDR3: TGTGCCAGCAGAACGACTCGACAGCCCCAGCATTTT.

The rearrangement joins TRBV29-1 to TRBJ1-1; maybe TRBD1 (6 bases). The CDR3 has 14 residues. Trimming took 4 bases from V and 1 from J, leaving 13 bases between them. Germline CDR1 and CDR2: SQVTM and ANQGSEA. The CDR3 DNA reads as TGCAGCGTTGTTTACAGGGCCGGGAACACTGAAGCTTTCTTT. This sequence encodes CSVVYRAGNTEAFF.

V and J are TRBV28 and TRBJ2-1; the D gene is possibly TRBD2 (5 bases). The ends were cut back, 4 bases at V and 3 bases at J, with 7 bases in the middle. From germline, CDR1 is MDHEN and CDR2 SYDVKM. CDR3 length: 13 amino acids. For the CDR3, the DNA is TGTGCCAGCAGTTCCCGGGACTACAATGAGCAGTTCTTC. Its protein product is CASSSRDYNEQFF.

This sequence joins TRBV7-2 and TRBJ2-1; the D gene is possibly TRBD2 (6 bases). V was clipped by 3 bases and J by 8 bases, with 20 bases between them. Germline CDR1 SGHTA, CDR2 FQGNSA. This CDR3 has 16 amino acids. CDR3 loop: CASSLGPGEGVDEQFF. CDR3 coding DNA: TGTGCCAGCAGCTTGGGACCGGGAGAGGGTGTAGATGAGCAGTTCTTC.

The genes are TRBV18 and TRBJ1-2, with D possibly being TRBD1 (5 bases). This CDR3 has 14 amino acids. V shed 6 bases and J shed 2 bases, with 13 bases lying between them. Germline V CDR1 and CDR2: KGHSH, LQKENI. CDR3 DNA sequence: TGTGCCAGCTCGCCGGACACTATAAACTATGGCTACACCTTC. Residues: CASSPDTINYGYTF. The variable domain in full, completed from reference TRBV18 and TRBJ1-2, reads NAGVMQNPRHLVRRRGQEARLRCSPMKGHSHVYWYRQLPEEGLKFMVYLQKENIIDESGMPKERFSAEFPKEGPSILRIQQVVRGDSAAYFCASSPDTINYGYTFGSGTRLTVV.

V is TRBV7-9 and J is TRBJ2-1; no definite D call. The CDR3 consists of 14 residues. Germline-derived CDR1 and CDR2 are SEHNR and FQNEAQ (reference sequence). Trimming stripped 2 bases from V and 7 bases from J, with 12 bases between. The CDR3 protein is CASSLLHGLNEQFF. The CDR3 DNA sequence: TGTGCCAGCAGCTTACTACACGGGTTGAATGAGCAGTTCTTC. Variable domain in full (rest from reference TRBV7-9 and TRBJ2-1): DTGVSQNPRHKITKRGQNVTFRCDPISEHNRLYWYRQTLGQGPEFLTYFQNEAQLEKSRLLSDRFSAERPKGSFSTLEIQRTEQGDSAMYLCASSLLHGLNEQFFGPGTRLTVL.

This clone was observed a single time. Other DNA sequences in this specimen translate into the identical CDR3. The rearrangement joins TRBV9 to TRBJ2-7, with TRBD2 matching 12 bases. Germline V lookup: CDR1 SGDLS, CDR2 YYNGEE. Losses at the gene ends were 0 bases for V and 2 bases for J; bases not matched to a gene: 0. The CDR3 spans 15 residues. The CDR3 protein is CASSVGLAGAYEQYF. DNA of the CDR3: TGTGCCAGCAGCGTAGGACTAGCGGGAGCCTACGAGCAGTACTTC.

The chain employs TRBV28 and TRBJ1-4, with D hard to call. The CDR3 length is 12 residues. Germline V gene lookup returns CDR1 MDHEN and CDR2 SYDVKM. The V gene lost 3 bases and the J gene lost 8 bases, with 7 bases spanning the gap. The CDR3 DNA is TGTGCCAGCAGTTTTCCGCGGGAAAAACTGTTTTTT. It codes for CASSFPREKLFF.

V gene TRBV14 combines with J gene TRBJ2-2; 13 nucleotides line up with TRBD2. The length of the CDR3 is 17 residues. The germline CDR1 and CDR2 sequences are SGHDN and FVKESK. V shed 4 bases, J shed 6 bases, and the junction held 8 bases outside the gene matches. CDR3 nucleotide sequence: TGTGCCAGCAGCCTCCGTGGACTAGCGGGAGATTCCGGGGAGCTGTTTTTT. Protein product: CASSLRGLAGDSGELFF.

This sequence joins TRBV11-2 and TRBJ2-5, with a possible D match to TRBD2 (5 bases). The CDR3 consists of 13 residues. The germline V and J ends were trimmed by 0 bases and 7 bases, with 9 bases remaining between them. Germline V lookup: CDR1 SGHAT, CDR2 FQNNGV. The CDR3 is CASSLDFAGTQYF. Here the CDR3 DNA reads TGTGCCAGCAGCTTAGATTTTGCGGGGACCCAGTACTTC. Based on the CDR3 plus reference TRBV11-2 and TRBJ2-5, the full variable domain is EAGVAQSPRYKIIEKRQSVAFWCNPISGHATLYWYQQILGQGPKLLIQFQNNGVVDDSQLPKDRFSAERLKGVDSTLKIQPAKLEDSAVYLCASSLDFAGTQYFGPGTRLLVL.

V gene TRBV15 combines with J gene TRBJ1-2, with TRBD1 matching 8 bases. This CDR3 has 16 amino acids. V shed 3 bases, J shed 1 base, and the junction held 7 bases outside the gene matches. CDR1 and CDR2 from the germline V gene are LNHNV and YYDKDF (reference sequence). The CDR3 is CATSSRGTGDNYGYTF. In nucleotides, the CDR3 is TGTGCCACCAGCAGCAGGGGGACAGGAGATAACTATGGCTACACCTTC.

The chain is built from TRBV9 and TRBJ1-4; perhaps TRBD1 as D (5 bases). With 3 bases removed from V and 7 bases from J, the gap between germline ends came to 10 bases. Germline lookup yields CDR1 SGDLS and CDR2 YYNGEE. This CDR3 is 13 amino acids long. The CDR3 protein is CASSGQFGEKLFF. DNA for the CDR3: TGTGCCAGCAGCGGACAGTTTGGTGAAAAACTGTTTTTT.

The J gene is TRBJ1-1, the V gene TRBV30, with D possibly matching TRBD1 (5 bases). Germline lookup yields CDR1 GTSNPN and CDR2 SVGIG (reference sequence). V was clipped by 4 bases and J by 11 bases, with 14 bases between them. This CDR3 is 11 amino acids long. CDR3 in amino acids: CAWTGQARAFF. CDR3 in DNA: TGTGCCTGGACAGGGCAGGCTAGGGCTTTCTTT.